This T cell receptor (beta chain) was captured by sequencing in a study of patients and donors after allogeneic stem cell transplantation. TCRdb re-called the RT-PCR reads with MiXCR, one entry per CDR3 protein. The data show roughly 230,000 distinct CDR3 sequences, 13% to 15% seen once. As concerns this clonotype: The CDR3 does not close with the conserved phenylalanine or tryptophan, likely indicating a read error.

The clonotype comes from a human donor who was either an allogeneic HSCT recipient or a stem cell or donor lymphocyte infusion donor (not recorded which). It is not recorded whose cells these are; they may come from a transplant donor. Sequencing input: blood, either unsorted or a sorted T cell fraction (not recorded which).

The CDR3 here is CASSGTGAIYV. CDR3 nucleotides: TGTGCCAGCAGCGGGACAGGGGCCATATATGTT. This chain joins TRBV28 and TRBJ1-3, with 10 bases that match TRBD1. J gave up 11 bases and V 6 bases, and 1 base lay outside the gene matches. The CDR3 consists of 11 residues. CDR1 is MDHEN and CDR2 is SYDVKM in the germline V gene.